Each of the 9 T cell receptor beta chains below was sequenced from the same sample in a study of T cells expressing NK-cell markers. TCRdb re-analyzed the 5' RACE reads; it lists each CDR3 protein once, without DNA. This repertoire includes some 450,000 distinct CDR3 sequences. The sequencing sample was made of blood T cells: a sorted CD56 or NKG2C T cell subset, CD4+ or CD8+ T cells, or bulk PBMC T cells (not recorded which). The receptors were sampled from a woman aged 18 to 75 in good health.

The CDR3 loop is CASSFLANTGELFF. The V and J genes are TRBV7-3 and TRBJ2-2. The germline CDR1 and CDR2 sequences are SGHTA and FQGTGA. There are 14 residues in the CDR3.

This chain links TRBV7-2 with TRBJ1-5; the D call from TCRdb, TRBD1, cannot be confirmed without DNA. This CDR3 has 15 amino acids. CDR1 and CDR2 from the germline V gene are SGHTA and FQGNSA. The CDR3 sequence is CASSFSRGPNQPQHF.

This rearrangement joins TRBV28 to TRBJ1-2; with no DNA, the TCRdb D assignment of TRBD1 cannot be verified. Germline V gene lookup returns CDR1 MDHEN and CDR2 SYDVKM. This CDR3 has 14 residues. The CDR3 loop is CASSLLTGGHGYTF.

The genes are TRBV24-1 and TRBJ2-4; TCRdb designates TRBD1, a call that cannot be tested without DNA. The CDR3 sequence is 19 residues long. Germline loops: CDR1 KGHDR, CDR2 SFDVKD. CDR3 sequence: CATHPGQGWVAAAKNIQYF.

The chain joins TRBV29-1 to TRBJ2-1; TCRdb returns TRBD2, unconfirmable since there is no DNA. The CDR3 runs to 14 residues. Germline V CDR1 and CDR2: SQVTM, ANQGSEA. The CDR3 sequence is CSARLSGGYNEQFF.

The chain recombines TRBV29-1 with TRBJ2-2; TCRdb returns TRBD1, unconfirmable since there is no DNA. The germline gives CDR1 SQVTM, CDR2 ANQGSEA. The CDR3 has 13 residues. This chain's CDR3 is CSVLTTGYGELFF.

The chain is built from TRBV6-2 or TRBV6-3 and TRBJ2-2; the D gene TCRdb calls, TRBD1, cannot be checked with no DNA. The CDR3 sequence is 14 residues long. CDR1 MNHEY and CDR2 SVGEGT come from the germline V gene. The CDR3: CASGGQGNTGELFF.

The chain is built from TRBV6-1 and TRBJ2-1; lacking DNA, the TRBD2 call made by TCRdb goes unchecked. The germline V gene encodes CDR1 MNHNS and CDR2 SASEGT. This CDR3 comprises 14 residues. This chain's CDR3 is CASTRGGSFNEQFF.

This chain joins TRBV14 and TRBJ2-3; the TRBD1 assignment by TCRdb is unverifiable without DNA. The length of the CDR3 is 17 residues. The germline gives CDR1 SGHDN, CDR2 FVKESK. The CDR3 spells CASSQDWTGAGTDTQYF.